The T cell receptor (beta chain) described here comes from a study of cytotoxic CD8 clonotypes in ibrutinib-treated CLL. Study overall: Among the samples, the mean was 255,043 productive templates and fewer than 95,000 productive rearrangements.

A remark on this clone: Its target is not known.

CDR3 size: 15 residues. The germline V gene encodes CDR1 SGHRS and CDR2 YFSETQ. V trimming: 4 bases; J trimming: 2 bases; junction bases outside the gene matches: 4. Findings and limits, study-wide: Baseline values of clonality outstripped age-matched healthy donors and followed circulating CD8+ T-cell counts. Having risen at ibrutinib response, clonality had fallen back toward baseline by progression.

Sequenced by immunoSEQ multiplex PCR; TCRdb stores in-frame clones only, minus some. The sample shows about 160,000 clones, roughly 88% of them seen only once. Specimen: PBMCs, collected at disease progression, from a patient treated with ibrutinib. This TCR came from a human donor with chronic lymphocytic leukemia. V is TRBV5-1 and J is TRBJ2-3; 10 bases line up with TRBD2. The CDR3 sequence: CASSRSGRDTDTQYF. CDR3 sequence (DNA): TGCGCCAGCAGCCGGAGCGGGAGGGACACAGATACGCAGTATTTT.